This T cell receptor beta chain was profiled in a study of CD8+CD57+ T cells in acquired aplastic anemia. Study outcomes and limitations: Patients and controls shared 25 to 35 CD8+ CDR3 sequences, highly expressed in patients. No significant patient-versus-control difference appeared in CD8+ Simpson's diversity.

V lost 5 bases and J lost 8; bases outside the gene matches: 8. The CDR3 is 14 residues long. In germline, CDR1 is SGHTA, CDR2 FQGNSA. In its sample, this clonotype was seen once. Its antigen is not identified. Sequencing was done on patients that had shown CD8+CD57+ cell expansion by flow cytometry. There were no patients without severe acquired aplastic anemia. Using genomic DNA as the template, TCR beta VDJ and CDR3 profiling was carried out. TCRdb used MiXCR to reprocess the reads, holding one entry per CDR3 protein. The sample holds hundreds of thousands of distinct CDR3 sequences; about a third are singletons and the top ten take approximately 0.82%.

This TCR came from a human donor with aplastic anemia. The chain has TRBV7-2 and TRBJ2-7; 11 positions match TRBD2. Sequenced input: sorted CD4+, CD8+, or CD8+CD57+ T cells (not recorded which) from PBMCs. The CDR3 loop reads CASSLGTSGAKQYF. CDR3 bases: TGTGCCAGCAGCCTCGGGACTAGCGGAGCGAAGCAGTACTTC.